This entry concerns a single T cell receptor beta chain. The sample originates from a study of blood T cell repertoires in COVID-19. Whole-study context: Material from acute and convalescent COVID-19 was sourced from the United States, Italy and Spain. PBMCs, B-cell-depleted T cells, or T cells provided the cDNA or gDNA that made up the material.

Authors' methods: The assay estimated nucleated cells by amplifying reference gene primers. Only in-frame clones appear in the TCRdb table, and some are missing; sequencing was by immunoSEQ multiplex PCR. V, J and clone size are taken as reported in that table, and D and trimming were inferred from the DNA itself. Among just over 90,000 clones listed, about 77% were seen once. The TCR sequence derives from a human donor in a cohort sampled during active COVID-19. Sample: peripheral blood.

CDR3 loop: CASSELAGVETQYF. The DNA of the CDR3 is TGTGCCAGCTCCGAACTAGCGGGAGTGGAGACCCAGTACTTC. The V call is TRBV18, the J call TRBJ2-5; 11 bases agree with TRBD2. CDR3 length: 14 amino acids. CDR1 and CDR2 (germline): KGHSH, LQKENI. Trimming cost V 6 bases and J 5 bases; bases outside gene matches: 5.